The clone carrying this T cell receptor beta chain was observed many times. No antigen is known for it. The sample is drawn from a study of CD8 T cells in ankylosing spondylitis. Regarding the study as a whole: Clones that were linked to disease were CD8+ and were relatively rare in peripheral blood. Reports say disease-linked clones showed up significantly more in matched ankylosing spondylitis synovial fluid.

Quantitative 5'-RACE was performed with molecular barcodes, and it yielded the TCR beta libraries. In TCRdb, the 5' RACE reads were re-called with MiXCR into one record per CDR3 protein. The sample lists a few hundred thousand distinct CDR3 sequences, roughly a tenth occurring once. CDR1 is SQVTM, CDR2 ANQGSEA, per germline. Trimming stripped 3 bases from V and 5 bases from J, with 4 bases between. This CDR3 contains 11 residues. This receptor was obtained from a male donor with ankylosing spondylitis or in good health (not recorded which). The J gene is TRBJ2-2, the V gene TRBV29-1; no definite D call. Sequences were obtained from blood, either unsorted or a sorted T cell fraction (not recorded which). CDR3 in amino acids: CSVEETGELFF. The CDR3 DNA reads as TGCAGCGTTGAGGAAACCGGGGAGCTGTTTTTT.